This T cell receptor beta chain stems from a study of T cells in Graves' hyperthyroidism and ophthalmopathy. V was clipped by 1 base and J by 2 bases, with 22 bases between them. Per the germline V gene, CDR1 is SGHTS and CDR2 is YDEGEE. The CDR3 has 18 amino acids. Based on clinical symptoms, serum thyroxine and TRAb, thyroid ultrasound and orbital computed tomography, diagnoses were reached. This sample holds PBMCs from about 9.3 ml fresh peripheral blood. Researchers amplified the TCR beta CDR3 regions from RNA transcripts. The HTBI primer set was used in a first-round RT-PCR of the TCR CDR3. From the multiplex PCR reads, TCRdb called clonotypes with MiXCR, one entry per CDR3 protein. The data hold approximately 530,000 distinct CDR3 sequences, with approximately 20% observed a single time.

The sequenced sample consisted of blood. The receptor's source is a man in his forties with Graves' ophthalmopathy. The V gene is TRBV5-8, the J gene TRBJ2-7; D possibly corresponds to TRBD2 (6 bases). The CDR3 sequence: CASSLISWSGGAPYEQYF. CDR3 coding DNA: TGTGCCAGCAGCTTGATTTCCTGGAGTGGCGGGGCTCCCTACGAGCAGTACTTC.